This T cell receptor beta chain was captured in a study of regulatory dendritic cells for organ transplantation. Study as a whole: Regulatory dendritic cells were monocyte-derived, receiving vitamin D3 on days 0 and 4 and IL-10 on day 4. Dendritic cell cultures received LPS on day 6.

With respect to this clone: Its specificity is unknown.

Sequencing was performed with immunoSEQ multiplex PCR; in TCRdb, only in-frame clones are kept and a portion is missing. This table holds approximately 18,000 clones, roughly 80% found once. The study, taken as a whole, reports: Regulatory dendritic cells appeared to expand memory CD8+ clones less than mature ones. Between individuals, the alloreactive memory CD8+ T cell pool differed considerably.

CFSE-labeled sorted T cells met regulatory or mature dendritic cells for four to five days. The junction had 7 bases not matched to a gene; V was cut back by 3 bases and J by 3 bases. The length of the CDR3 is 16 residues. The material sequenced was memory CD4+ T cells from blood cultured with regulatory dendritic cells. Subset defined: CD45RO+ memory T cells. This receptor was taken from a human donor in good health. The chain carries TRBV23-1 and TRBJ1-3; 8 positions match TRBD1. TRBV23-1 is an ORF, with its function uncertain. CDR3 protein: CASSHPGTGHGNTIYF. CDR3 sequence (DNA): TGCGCCAGCAGTCATCCCGGGACAGGTCATGGAAACACCATATATTTT.